A single T cell receptor beta chain is shown here with its context. This clone appeared a single time. Its antigen has not been determined. It has no much larger one-base neighbor in the sample; base qualities were not kept. In Seattle, one collaborating source enrolled patients while the infection was active and tracked those patients longitudinally over the course of disease. Each collaborating institution followed its own protocols to collect whole blood in K2EDTA tubes. For TCRbeta analysis, collaborators shipped samples as frozen whole blood, isolated PBMCs, or DNA extracted from either of those sample types. The data were taken from a study of blood T cell repertoires in COVID-19 (dated by TCRdb to the early 2020s). A note on the overall study: Samples from collaborators originated in the United States, Italy and Spain and spanned both the acute and convalescent phases of COVID-19. Where HLA class I and class II types were available, the types were taken from metadata supplied by the sample provider, not from assay-based typing. The repertoires were released in a freely available public database intended as a resource for research on the immune response to SARS-CoV-2. Samples came from the ongoing ImmuneRACE study (first 160 participants) plus 1,254 subjects from 6 global collaborators. The prospective study material was composed of cDNA or gDNA derived from T cells, B-cell-depleted T cells, or PBMCs. Deeply sampled blood TCRbeta repertoires from subjects exposed to, actively infected with, or recovered from COVID-19 were included in the dataset. The sample metadata nearly always contained a de-identified subject ID, COVID-19 status, age in years and sex.

The immunoSEQ Assay, a bias-controlled multiplex PCR, was used to amplify TCRbeta CDR3 regions from genomic DNA. In the paper's pipeline: The number of nucleated cells in each sample was estimated from the amplification of reference gene primers within the assay. To quantify the absolute abundance of each unique TCRbeta CDR3 rearrangement, sequence reads were collapsed and filtered. For each sample, productive Simpson clonality was calculated by taking the square root of Simpson's diversity index across productive rearrangements. TCRdb stores this immuneACCESS table with in-frame sequences only. Part of the clones is absent; in the studies checked, under half of the shortfall reflects unresolved V genes, and no reason is known for the rest. Clonal size and the V and J genes are those of that table, whereas D and trimming came from the DNA. The sample records approximately 210,000 clones, about 80% of which are singletons. Together, the top ten hold about 7.8% of the sample.

The paper as a whole reports these results and caveats: Clinical and demographic metadata were provided uncurated, with the amount varying by source and participant.

The CDR3 spans 19 residues, from the cysteine through the phenylalanine. Solely the CDR3 DNA is kept, with 57 bases framed from the first base. V and J lose 0 bases and 3 bases, and a span of 21 bases separates them. For CDR1 and CDR2, the germline V gene lists SGHRS and YFSETQ. Input material: peripheral blood. The chain employs TRBV5-1 and TRBJ2-2; TRBD2 is a possible D gene, resting on 6 matching bases. This clonotype originated in a woman older than 75 with COVID-19, enrolled during active disease. This receptor has the CDR3 CASSLGRAGRKLDTGELFF. Here is the DNA: TGCGCCAGCAGCTTGGGTCGGGCGGGACGAAAGCTGGACACCGGGGAGCTGTTTTTT.